This T cell receptor (beta chain) was captured by sequencing in a study of CD8+ T cells in alopecia areata. General study findings and limits: While tofacitinib was given, many expanded lesional clones persisted in scalp and blood. As there was one nonresponder, how baseline CD8+ expansion relates to response remains uncertain.

This clone was counted a single time. Its specificity is unknown. Germline V CDR1 and CDR2: SQVTM, ANQGSEA. V was trimmed by 3 bases and J by 4 bases, leaving 18 bases between them. CDR3 size: 15 residues. Treatment meaning: oral pan-JAK inhibitor, 5-10 mg twice daily. Using a FACSAria, the CD4+ and CD8+ T cells were sorted from the PBMCs. Extracted RNA was reverse transcribed into cDNA, the sequencing template. The repertoire was sequenced with immunoSEQ multiplex PCR; TCRdb's copy has only in-frame clones and lacks some. The repertoire holds under 150,000 clones, with 56% as singletons. This TCR derives from a human donor with alopecia areata. Sequenced here: CD4+ T cells sorted from blood, sampled at week 24, from a patient treated with tofacitinib. V is TRBV29-1 and J is TRBJ1-2; D not certain. The CDR3 coding sequence is TGCAGCGTTGATAAACCCTCGGCCGATGCCTATGGCTACACCTTC. This codes for CSVDKPSADAYGYTF. Variable domain in full (rest from reference TRBV29-1 and TRBJ1-2): SAVISQKPSRDICQRGTSLTIQCQVDSQVTMMFWYRQQPGQSLTLIATANQGSEATYESGFVIDKFPISRPNLTFSTLTVSNMSPEDSSIYLCSVDKPSADAYGYTFGSGTRLTVV.